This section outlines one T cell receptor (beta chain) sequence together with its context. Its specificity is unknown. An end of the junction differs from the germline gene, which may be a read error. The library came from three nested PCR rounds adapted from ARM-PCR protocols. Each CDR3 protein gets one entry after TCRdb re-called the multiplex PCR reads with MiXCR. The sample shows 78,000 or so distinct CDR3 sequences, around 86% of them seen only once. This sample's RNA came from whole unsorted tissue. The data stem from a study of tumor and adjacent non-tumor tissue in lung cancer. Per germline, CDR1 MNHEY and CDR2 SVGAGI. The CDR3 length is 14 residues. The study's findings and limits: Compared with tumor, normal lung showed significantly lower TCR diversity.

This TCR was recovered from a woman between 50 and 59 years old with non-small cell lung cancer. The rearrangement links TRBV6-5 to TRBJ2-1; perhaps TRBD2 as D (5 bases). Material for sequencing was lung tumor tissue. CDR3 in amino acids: CTSSYIGMRAEQFF. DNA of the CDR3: TGTACCAGCAGTTATATCGGGATGAGGGCTGAGCAGTTCTTC.